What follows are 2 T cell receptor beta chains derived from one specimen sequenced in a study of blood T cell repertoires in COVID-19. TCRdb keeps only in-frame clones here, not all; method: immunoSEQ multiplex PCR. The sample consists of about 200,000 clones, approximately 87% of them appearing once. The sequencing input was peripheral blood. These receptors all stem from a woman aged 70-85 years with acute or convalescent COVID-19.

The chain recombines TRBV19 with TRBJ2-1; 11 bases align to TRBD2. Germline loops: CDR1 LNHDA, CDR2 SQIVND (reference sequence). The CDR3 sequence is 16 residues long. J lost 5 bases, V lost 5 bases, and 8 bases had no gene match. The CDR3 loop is CASSPTGLAVDNEQFF. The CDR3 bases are TGTGCCAGTAGTCCGACGGGACTAGCGGTTGACAATGAGCAGTTCTTC.

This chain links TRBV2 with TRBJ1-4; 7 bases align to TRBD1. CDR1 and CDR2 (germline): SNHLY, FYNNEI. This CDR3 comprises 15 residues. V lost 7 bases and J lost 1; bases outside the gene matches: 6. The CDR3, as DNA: TGTGCCAGCAAAAAGGGGGCAGGAACTAATGAAAAACTGTTTTTT. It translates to CASKKGAGTNEKLFF.